There are many counts of the clone carrying this T cell receptor beta chain. Its target is not known. CDR1 and CDR2 (germline): SGHRS, YFSETQ. The V and J ends lost 3 bases and 3 bases, in that order; junction bases with no gene match: 2. This CDR3 spans 14 amino acids. This specimen comes from a study of early T cells in non-severe SARS-CoV-2 infection. Overall study context: The study sequenced bulk RNA from unsorted whole blood, with chains unpaired. General study results and limits: Private and CD4 specificities were missed by VDJdb matching, which favored anti-spike CD8 responses.

The library protocol tagged individual cDNA molecules with unique molecular identifiers. TCRdb passed the 5' RACE reads through MiXCR, listing each CDR3 protein once. The sample carries over 50,000 distinct CDR3 sequences, roughly 8% recorded once. The sequence derives from an adult who was a healthcare worker with PCR-confirmed SARS-CoV-2 infection or an uninfected control (not recorded which). This rearrangement joins TRBV5-1 to TRBJ2-2; 7 bases are a match to TRBD1. The sequenced sample was whole blood. CDR3 residues: CASSSQGDTGELFF. Written as DNA, the CDR3 is TGCGCCAGCAGCTCGCAGGGGGACACCGGGGAGCTGTTTTTT.